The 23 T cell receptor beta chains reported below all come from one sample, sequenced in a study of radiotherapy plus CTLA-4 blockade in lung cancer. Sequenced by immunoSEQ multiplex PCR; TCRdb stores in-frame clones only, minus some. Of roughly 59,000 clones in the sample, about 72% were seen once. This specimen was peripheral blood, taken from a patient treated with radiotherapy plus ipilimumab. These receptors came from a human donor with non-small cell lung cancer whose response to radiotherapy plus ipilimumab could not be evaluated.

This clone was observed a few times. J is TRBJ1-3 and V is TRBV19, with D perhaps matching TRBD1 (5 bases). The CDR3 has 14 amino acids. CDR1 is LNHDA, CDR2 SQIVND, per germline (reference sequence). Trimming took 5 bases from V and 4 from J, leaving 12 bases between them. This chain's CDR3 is CASSPYRLGNTIYF. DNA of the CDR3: TGTGCCAGTAGTCCTTACAGGTTGGGAAACACCATATATTTT.

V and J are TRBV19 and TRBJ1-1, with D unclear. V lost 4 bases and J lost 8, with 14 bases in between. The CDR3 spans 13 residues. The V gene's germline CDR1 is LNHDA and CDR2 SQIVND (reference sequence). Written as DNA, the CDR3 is TGTGCCAGTAGTAATCTGGGCAGCTTGGAAGCTTTCTTT. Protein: CASSNLGSLEAFF.

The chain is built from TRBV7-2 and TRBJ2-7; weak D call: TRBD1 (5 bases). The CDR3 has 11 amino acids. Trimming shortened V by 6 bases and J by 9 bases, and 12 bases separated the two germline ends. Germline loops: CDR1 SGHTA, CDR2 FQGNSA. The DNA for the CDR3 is TGTGCCAGCAGTCTACTTGACAGGCAGTACTTC. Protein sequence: CASSLLDRQYF.

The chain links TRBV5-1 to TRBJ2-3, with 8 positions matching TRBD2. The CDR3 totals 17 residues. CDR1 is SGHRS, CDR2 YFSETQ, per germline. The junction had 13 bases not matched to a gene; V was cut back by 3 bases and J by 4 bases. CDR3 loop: CASSSTGRASVADTQYF. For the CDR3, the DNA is TGCGCCAGCAGCTCGACCGGGAGGGCTAGCGTAGCAGATACGCAGTATTTT.

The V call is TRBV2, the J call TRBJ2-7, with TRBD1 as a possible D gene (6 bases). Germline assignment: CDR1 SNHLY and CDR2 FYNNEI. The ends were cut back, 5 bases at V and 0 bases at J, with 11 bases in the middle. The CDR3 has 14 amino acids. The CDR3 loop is CASSRTVYSYEQYF. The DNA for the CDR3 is TGTGCCAGCAGTCGGACAGTTTACTCCTACGAGCAGTACTTC.

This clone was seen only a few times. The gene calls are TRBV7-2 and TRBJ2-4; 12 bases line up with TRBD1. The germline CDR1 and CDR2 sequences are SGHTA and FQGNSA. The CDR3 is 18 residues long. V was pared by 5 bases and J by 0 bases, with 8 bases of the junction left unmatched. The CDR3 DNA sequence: TGTGCCAGCAGCCCGCCGGGACAGGGGGCTATAGCCAAAAACATTCAGTACTTC. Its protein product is CASSPPGQGAIAKNIQYF.

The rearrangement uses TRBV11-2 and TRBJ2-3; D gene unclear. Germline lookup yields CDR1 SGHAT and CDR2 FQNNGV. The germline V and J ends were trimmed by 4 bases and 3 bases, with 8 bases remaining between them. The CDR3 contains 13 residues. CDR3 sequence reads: CASSSPVTDTQYF. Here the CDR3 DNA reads TGTGCCAGCAGCTCCCCGGTAACAGATACGCAGTATTTT.

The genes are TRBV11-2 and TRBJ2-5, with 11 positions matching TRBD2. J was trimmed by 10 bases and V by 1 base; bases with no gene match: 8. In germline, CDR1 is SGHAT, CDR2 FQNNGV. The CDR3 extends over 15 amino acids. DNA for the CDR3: TGTGCCAGCAGCTTAGCAGCTAGCGGGGGGCGGGGCCAGTACTTC. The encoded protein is CASSLAASGGRGQYF.

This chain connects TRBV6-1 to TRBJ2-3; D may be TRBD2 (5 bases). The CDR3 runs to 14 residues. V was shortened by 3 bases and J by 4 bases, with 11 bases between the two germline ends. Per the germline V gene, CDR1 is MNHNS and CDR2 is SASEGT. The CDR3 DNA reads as TGTGCCAGCAGTGAGGAGGCAGTCCCAGATACGCAGTATTTT. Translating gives CASSEEAVPDTQYF.

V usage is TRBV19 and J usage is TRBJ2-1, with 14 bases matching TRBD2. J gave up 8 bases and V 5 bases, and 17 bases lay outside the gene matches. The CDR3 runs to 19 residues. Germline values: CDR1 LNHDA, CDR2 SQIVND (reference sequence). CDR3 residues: CASSAEGLAGDYSRHEQFF. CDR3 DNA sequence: TGTGCCAGTAGTGCGGAGGGACTAGCGGGAGATTACTCGCGCCATGAGCAGTTCTTC.

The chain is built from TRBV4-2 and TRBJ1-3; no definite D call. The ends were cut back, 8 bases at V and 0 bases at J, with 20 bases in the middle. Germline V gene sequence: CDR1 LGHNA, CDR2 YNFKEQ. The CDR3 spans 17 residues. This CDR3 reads CASYGPSEASSGNTIYF. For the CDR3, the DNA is TGTGCCAGCTACGGACCCTCGGAGGCTAGCTCTGGAAACACCATATATTTT.

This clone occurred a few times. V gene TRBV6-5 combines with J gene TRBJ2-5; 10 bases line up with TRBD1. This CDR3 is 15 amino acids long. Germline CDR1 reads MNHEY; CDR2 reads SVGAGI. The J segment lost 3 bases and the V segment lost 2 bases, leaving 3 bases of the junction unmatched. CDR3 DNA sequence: TGTGCCAGCAGTTACCGGGACAGGGGAAAAGAGACCCAGTACTTC. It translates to CASSYRDRGKETQYF.

The CDR3 region is CASTYSGFAYEQYF. As DNA, the CDR3 is TGTGCCAGCACCTACTCTGGTTTTGCCTACGAGCAGTACTTC. The chain joins TRBV5-6 to TRBJ2-7; unclear D gene. CDR1 is SGHDT and CDR2 is YYEEEE in the germline V gene. Between the trimmed V and J ends, which lost 6 bases and 2 bases, there was a span of 15 bases. This CDR3 has 14 residues.

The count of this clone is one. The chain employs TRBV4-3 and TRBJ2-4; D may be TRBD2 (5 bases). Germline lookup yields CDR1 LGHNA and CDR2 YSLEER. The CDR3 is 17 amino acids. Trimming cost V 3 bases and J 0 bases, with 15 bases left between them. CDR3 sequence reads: CASSHMSGGLAKNIQYF. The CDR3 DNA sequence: TGCGCCAGCAGCCATATGAGCGGTGGACTAGCCAAAAACATTCAGTACTTC.

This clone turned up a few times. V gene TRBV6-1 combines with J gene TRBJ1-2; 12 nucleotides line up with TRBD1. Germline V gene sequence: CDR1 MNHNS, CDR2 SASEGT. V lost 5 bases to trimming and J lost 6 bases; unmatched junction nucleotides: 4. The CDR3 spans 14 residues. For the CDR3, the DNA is TGTGCCAGCAGTAGGGGGACAGGGGGCAATGGCTACACCTTC. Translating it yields CASSRGTGGNGYTF.

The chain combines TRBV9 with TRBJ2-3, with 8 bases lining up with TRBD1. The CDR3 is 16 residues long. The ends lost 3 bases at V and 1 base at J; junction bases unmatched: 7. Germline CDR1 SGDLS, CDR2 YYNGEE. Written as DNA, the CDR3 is TGTGCCAGCAGCGCCCTGACAGGGGTTGGCACAGATACGCAGTATTTT. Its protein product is CASSALTGVGTDTQYF.

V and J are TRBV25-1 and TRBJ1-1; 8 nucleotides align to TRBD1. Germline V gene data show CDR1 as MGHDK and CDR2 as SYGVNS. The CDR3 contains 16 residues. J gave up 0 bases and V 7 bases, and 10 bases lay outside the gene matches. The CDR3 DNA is TGTGCCAGCACCCCGGCGGGCAGGGGGCTGAACACTGAAGCTTTCTTT. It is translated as CASTPAGRGLNTEAFF. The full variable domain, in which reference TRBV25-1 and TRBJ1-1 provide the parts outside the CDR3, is EADIYQTPRYLVIGTGKKITLECSQTMGHDKMYWYQQDPGMELHLIHYSYGVNSTEKGDLSSESTVSRIRTEHFPLTLESARPSHTSQYLCASTPAGRGLNTEAFFGQGTRLTVV.

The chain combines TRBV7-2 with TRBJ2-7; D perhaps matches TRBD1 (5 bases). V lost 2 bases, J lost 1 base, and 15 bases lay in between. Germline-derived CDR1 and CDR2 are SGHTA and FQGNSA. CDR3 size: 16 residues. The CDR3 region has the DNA TGTGCCAGCAGCTTATCACCCCGAGCAGGGTCCTACGAGCAGTACTTC. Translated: CASSLSPRAGSYEQYF. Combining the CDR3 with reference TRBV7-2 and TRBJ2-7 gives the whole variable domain GAGVSQSPSNKVTEKGKDVELRCDPISGHTALYWYRQSLGQGLEFLIYFQGNSAPDKSGLPSDRFSAERTGGSVSTLTIQRTQQEDSAVYLCASSLSPRAGSYEQYFGPGTRLTVT.

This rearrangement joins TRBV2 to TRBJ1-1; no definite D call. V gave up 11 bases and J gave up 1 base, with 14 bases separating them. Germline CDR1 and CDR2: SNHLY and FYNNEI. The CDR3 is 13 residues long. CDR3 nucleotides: TGTGCCGCAGCGAAGGACTGGAACACTGAAGCTTTCTTT. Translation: CAAAKDWNTEAFF.

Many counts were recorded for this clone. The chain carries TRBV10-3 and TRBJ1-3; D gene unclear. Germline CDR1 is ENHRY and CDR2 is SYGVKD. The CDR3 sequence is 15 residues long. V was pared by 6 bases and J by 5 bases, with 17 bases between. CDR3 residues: CAIRRLNRTRNTIYF. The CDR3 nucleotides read TGTGCCATCAGACGACTAAACAGAACGAGAAACACCATATATTTT.

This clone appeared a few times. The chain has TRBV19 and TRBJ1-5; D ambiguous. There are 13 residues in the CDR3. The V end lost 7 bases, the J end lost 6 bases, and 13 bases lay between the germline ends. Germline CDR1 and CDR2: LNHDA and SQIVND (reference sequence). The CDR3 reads CASNLERGQPQHF. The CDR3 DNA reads TGTGCCAGTAATTTAGAACGGGGTCAGCCCCAGCATTTT.

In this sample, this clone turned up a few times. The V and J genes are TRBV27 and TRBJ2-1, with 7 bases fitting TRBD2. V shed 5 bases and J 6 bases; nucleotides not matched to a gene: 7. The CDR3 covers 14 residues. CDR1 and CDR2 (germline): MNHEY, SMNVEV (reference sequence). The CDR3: CASSPASGPNEQFF. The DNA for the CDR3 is TGTGCCAGCAGTCCCGCTAGCGGACCCAATGAGCAGTTCTTC.

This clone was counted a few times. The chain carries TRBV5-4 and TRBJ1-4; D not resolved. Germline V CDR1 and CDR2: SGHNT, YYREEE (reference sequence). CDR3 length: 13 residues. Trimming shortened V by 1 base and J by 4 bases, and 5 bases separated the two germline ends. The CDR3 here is CASSLNFNEKLFF. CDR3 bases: TGTGCCAGCAGCTTGAACTTTAATGAAAAACTGTTTTTT. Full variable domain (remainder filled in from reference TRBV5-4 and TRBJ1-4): ETGVTQSPTHLIKTRGQQVTLRCSSQSGHNTVSWYQQALGQGPQFIFQYYREEENGRGNFPPRFSGLQFPNYSSELNVNALELDDSALYLCASSLNFNEKLFFGSGTQLSVL.